The sequence of this TCR beta chain was determined in a study of blood T cell repertoires in COVID-19. This CDR3 has 14 residues. CDR1 is SGHRS and CDR2 is YFSETQ in the germline V gene. Trimming shortened V by 3 bases and J by 0 bases, and 9 bases separated the two germline ends. Only in-frame clones appear in the TCRdb table, and some are missing; sequencing was by immunoSEQ multiplex PCR. The table lists fewer than 200,000 clones, around 85% of them singletons. Specimen: peripheral blood. The sequence derives from a man aged 45-60 years with active or convalescent COVID-19. The V gene is TRBV5-1, the J gene TRBJ1-1; D ambiguous. The CDR3 nucleotides are TGCGCCAGCAGCTCCGGAGCCATGAACACTGAAGCTTTCTTT. This codes for CASSSGAMNTEAFF. The full variable domain, with the rest looked up from reference TRBV5-1 and TRBJ1-1, is KAGVTQTPRYLIKTRGQQVTLSCSPISGHRSVSWYQQTPGQGLQFLFEYFSETQRNKGNFPGRFSGRQFSNSRSEMNVSTLELGDSALYLCASSSGAMNTEAFFGQGTRLTVV.